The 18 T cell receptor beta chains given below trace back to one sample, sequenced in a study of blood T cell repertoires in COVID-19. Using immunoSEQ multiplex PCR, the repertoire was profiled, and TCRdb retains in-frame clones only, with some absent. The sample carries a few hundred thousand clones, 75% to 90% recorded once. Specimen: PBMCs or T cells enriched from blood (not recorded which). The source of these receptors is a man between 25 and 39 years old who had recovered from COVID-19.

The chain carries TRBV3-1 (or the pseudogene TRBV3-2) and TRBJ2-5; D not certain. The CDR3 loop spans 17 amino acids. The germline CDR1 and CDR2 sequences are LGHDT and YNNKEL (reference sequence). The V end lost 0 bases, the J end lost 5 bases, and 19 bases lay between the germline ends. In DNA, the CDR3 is TGTGCCAGCAGCCAAGATTTATCAGTTTCTGGTTTGGAGACCCAGTACTTC. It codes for CASSQDLSVSGLETQYF.

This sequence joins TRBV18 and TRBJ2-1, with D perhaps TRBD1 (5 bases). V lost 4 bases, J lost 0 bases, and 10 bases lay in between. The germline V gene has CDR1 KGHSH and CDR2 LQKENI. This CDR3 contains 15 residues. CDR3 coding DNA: TGTGCCAGCTCACTAACAGGAAGCTCCTACAATGAGCAGTTCTTC. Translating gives CASSLTGSSYNEQFF.

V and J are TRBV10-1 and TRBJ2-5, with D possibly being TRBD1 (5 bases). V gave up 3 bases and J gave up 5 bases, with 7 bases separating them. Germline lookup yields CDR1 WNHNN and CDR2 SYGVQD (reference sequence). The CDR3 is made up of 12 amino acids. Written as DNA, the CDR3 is TGCGCCAGCAGTGACAACAGGGAGACCCAGTACTTC. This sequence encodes CASSDNRETQYF.

Written as DNA, the CDR3 is TGTGCCAGCATAGCGGGGGAGGAAGATACGCAGTATTTT. Its translation is CASIAGEEDTQYF. The chain recombines TRBV12-3 or TRBV12-4 with TRBJ2-3; 9 bases align to TRBD2. The CDR3 is 13 residues long. V was clipped by 7 bases and J by 5 bases; unmatched bases: 4.

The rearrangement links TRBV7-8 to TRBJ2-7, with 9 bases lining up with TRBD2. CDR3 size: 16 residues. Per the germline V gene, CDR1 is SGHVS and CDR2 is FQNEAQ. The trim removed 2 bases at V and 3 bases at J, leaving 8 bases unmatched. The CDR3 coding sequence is TGTGCCAGCAGCTTATATTATTTAGCGGGAGTCTACGAGCAGTACTTC. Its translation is CASSLYYLAGVYEQYF.

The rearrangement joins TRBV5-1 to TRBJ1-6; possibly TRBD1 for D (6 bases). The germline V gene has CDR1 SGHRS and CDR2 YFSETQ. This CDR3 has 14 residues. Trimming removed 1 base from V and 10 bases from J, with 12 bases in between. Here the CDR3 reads CASSLPGGRSPLHF. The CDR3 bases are TGCGCCAGCAGCTTGCCGGGGGGCAGGTCACCCCTCCACTTT. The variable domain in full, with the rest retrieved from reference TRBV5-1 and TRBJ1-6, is KAGVTQTPRYLIKTRGQQVTLSCSPISGHRSVSWYQQTPGQGLQFLFEYFSETQRNKGNFPGRFSGRQFSNSRSEMNVSTLELGDSALYLCASSLPGGRSPLHFGNGTRLTVT.

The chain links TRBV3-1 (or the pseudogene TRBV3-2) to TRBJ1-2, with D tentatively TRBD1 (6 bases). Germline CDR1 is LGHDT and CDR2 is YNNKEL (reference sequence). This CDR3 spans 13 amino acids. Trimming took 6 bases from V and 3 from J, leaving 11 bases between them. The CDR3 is CASSSGVHYGYTF. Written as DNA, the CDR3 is TGTGCCAGCAGTTCAGGGGTACACTATGGCTACACCTTC.

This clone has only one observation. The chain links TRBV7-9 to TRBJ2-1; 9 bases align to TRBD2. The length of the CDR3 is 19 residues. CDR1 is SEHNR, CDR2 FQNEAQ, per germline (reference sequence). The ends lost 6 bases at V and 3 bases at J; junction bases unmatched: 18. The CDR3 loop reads CASRRGGGRANRGYNEQFF. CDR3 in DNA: TGTGCCAGCAGACGTGGGGGCGGGAGGGCCAATCGAGGCTACAATGAGCAGTTCTTC. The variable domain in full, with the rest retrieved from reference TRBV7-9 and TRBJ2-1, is DTGVSQNPRHKITKRGQNVTFRCDPISEHNRLYWYRQTLGQGPEFLTYFQNEAQLEKSRLLSDRFSAERPKGSFSTLEIQRTEQGDSAMYLCASRRGGGRANRGYNEQFFGPGTRLTVL.

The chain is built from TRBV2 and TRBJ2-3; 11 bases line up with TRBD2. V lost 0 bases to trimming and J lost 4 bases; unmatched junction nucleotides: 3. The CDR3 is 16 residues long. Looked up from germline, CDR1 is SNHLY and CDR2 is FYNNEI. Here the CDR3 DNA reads TGTGCCAGCAGTGAAGCGTTACTAGCGGGAGCAGATACGCAGTATTTT. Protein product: CASSEALLAGADTQYF.

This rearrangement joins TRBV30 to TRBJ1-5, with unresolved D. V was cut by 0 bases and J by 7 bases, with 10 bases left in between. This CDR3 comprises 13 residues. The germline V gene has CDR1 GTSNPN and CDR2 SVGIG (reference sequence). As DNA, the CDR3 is TGTGCCTGGAGTGTATTTGCGGAACAGCCCCAGCATTTT. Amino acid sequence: CAWSVFAEQPQHF.

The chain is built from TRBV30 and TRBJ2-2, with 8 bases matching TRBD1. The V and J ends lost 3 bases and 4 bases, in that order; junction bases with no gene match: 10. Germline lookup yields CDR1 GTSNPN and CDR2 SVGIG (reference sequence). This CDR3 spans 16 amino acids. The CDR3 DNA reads TGTGCCTGGAGCCCTCGACAGGGGTTTGGCACCGGGGAGCTGTTTTTT. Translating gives CAWSPRQGFGTGELFF.

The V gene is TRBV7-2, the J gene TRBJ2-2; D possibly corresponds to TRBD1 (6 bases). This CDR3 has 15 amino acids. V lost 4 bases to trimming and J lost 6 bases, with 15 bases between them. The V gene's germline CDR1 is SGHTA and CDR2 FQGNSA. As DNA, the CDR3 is TGTGCCAGCAGCTCCAAAACAGGGTCGGCCGGGGAGCTGTTTTTT. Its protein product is CASSSKTGSAGELFF.

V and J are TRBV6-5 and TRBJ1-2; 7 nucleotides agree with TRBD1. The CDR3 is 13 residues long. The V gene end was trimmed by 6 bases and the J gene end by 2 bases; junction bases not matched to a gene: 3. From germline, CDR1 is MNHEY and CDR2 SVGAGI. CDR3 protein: CASRQDRNYGYTF. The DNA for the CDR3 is TGTGCCAGCAGGCAGGACAGGAACTATGGCTACACCTTC.

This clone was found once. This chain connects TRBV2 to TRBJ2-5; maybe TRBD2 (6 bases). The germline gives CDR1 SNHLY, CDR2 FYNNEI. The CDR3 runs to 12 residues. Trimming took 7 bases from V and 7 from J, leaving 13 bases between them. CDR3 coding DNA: TGTGCCAGCAAAGGGAGGAACTTGACCCAGTACTTC. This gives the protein CASKGRNLTQYF. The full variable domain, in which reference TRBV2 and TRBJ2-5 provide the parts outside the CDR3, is EPEVTQTPSHQVTQMGQEVILRCVPISNHLYFYWYRQILGQKVEFLVSFYNNEISEKSEIFDDQFSVERPDGSNFTLKIRSTKLEDSAMYFCASKGRNLTQYFGPGTRLLVL.

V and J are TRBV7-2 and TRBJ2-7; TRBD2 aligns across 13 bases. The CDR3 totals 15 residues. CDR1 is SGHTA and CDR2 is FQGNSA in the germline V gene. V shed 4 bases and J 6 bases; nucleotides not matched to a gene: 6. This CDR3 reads CASSSQLAGGGEQYF. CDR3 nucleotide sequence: TGTGCCAGCAGCTCCCAACTAGCGGGAGGGGGCGAGCAGTACTTC.

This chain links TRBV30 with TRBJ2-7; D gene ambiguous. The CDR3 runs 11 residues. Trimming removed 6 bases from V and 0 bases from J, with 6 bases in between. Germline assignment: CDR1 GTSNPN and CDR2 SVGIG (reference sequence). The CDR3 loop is CACSSSYEQYF. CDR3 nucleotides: TGTGCCTGTTCTAGCTCCTACGAGCAGTACTTC.

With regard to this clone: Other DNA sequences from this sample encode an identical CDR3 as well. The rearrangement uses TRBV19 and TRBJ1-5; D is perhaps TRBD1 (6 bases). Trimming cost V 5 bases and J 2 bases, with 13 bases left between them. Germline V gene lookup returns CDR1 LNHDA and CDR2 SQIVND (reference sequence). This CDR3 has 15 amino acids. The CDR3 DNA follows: TGTGCCAGTAGTGTCATACAGGGTGGCAATCAGCCCCAGCATTTT. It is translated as CASSVIQGGNQPQHF.

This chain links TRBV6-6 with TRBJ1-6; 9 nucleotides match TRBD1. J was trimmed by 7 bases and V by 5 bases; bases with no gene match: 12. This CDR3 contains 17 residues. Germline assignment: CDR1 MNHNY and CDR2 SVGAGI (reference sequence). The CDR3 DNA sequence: TGTGCCAGCAGTCGTACGACCGGGACAGGGCCAAATTCACCCCTCCACTTT. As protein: CASSRTTGTGPNSPLHF.